This TCR beta chain was captured by sequencing in a study of blood T cell repertoires in COVID-19. Looking at the study overall: Acute-phase and convalescent COVID-19 samples originated in the United States, Italy and Spain. T cells, B-cell-depleted T cells, or PBMCs provided the cDNA or gDNA that served as material.

Germline CDR1 is MNHEY and CDR2 is SVGAGI. The CDR3 spans 14 residues. Trimming removed 5 bases at V and 6 bases at J, with 14 bases between. Source study methods: It was from reference gene primer amplification that nucleated cell counts were estimated. Profiling relied on immunoSEQ multiplex PCR, and the TCRdb table lists in-frame clones only, not all of them. The DNA gave D and trimming, while V, J and clone size come from that table. The sample holds roughly 200,000 clones; roughly 84% are singletons and the top ten take 4.5% to 5%. The receptor comes from a woman of 80 years or more with acute or convalescent COVID-19. The V and J genes are TRBV6-5 and TRBJ1-5; D gene uncertain. Sample: peripheral blood. The CDR3 protein is CASSLGMGRQPQHF. The CDR3 nucleotides are TGTGCCAGCAGTCTGGGTATGGGCCGTCAGCCCCAGCATTTT.